The 11 T cell receptor beta chains below all came from one sample that was sequenced in a study of blood T cell repertoires in COVID-19 (dated by TCRdb to 2020 to 2022). The library was built by means of the immunoSEQ multiplex PCR assay. Not all clones reach the TCRdb copy of this immuneACCESS table, which keeps in-frame sequences only. Checked studies attribute under half of the gap to unresolved V genes and leave the rest unexplained. The table for this sample lists approximately 250,000 clones; about nine tenths of them were counted only once. Just under 9% of the sample is in the top ten clones. Sequenced sample: peripheral blood. The receptors were gathered from a man between 40 and 49 years old with active or convalescent COVID-19.

The chain couples TRBV7-9 to TRBJ1-5; 9 bases match TRBD1. V trimming: 3 bases; J trimming: 4 bases; junction bases outside the gene matches: 1. The CDR3 extends over 14 amino acids. The germline CDR1 and CDR2 sequences are SEHNR and FQNEAQ (reference sequence). The CDR3 bases are TGTGCCAGCAGCTTGGGACAGGGAAATCAGCCCCAGCATTTT. The encoded protein is CASSLGQGNQPQHF.

This clone was detected only a few times. V gene TRBV11-2 combines with J gene TRBJ2-7; D possibly corresponds to TRBD2 (6 bases). The CDR3 sequence is 16 residues long. The ends were cut back, 5 bases at V and 5 bases at J, with 22 bases in the middle. The germline V gene has CDR1 SGHAT and CDR2 FQNNGV. CDR3 bases: TGTGCCAGCAGCCAGTGGTCAACGGGAGAGCGAAACGAGCAGTACTTC. It specifies CASSQWSTGERNEQYF. The full variable domain, rest sourced from reference TRBV11-2 and TRBJ2-7, is EAGVAQSPRYKIIEKRQSVAFWCNPISGHATLYWYQQILGQGPKLLIQFQNNGVVDDSQLPKDRFSAERLKGVDSTLKIQPAKLEDSAVYLCASSQWSTGERNEQYFGPGTRLTVT.

The V and J genes are TRBV10-1 and TRBJ1-4, with D possibly TRBD1 on 6 matching bases. The germline V gene has CDR1 WNHNN and CDR2 SYGVQD (reference sequence). This CDR3 has 15 residues. Trimming shortened V by 3 bases and J by 8 bases, and 16 bases separated the two germline ends. The CDR3 region has the DNA TGCGCCAGCAGTGATCGGGGGGCGCCGAGGGAAAAACTGTTTTTT. Its translation: CASSDRGAPREKLFF.

The table lists this clone with a count of one. V usage is TRBV4-1 and J usage is TRBJ2-5; possibly TRBD2 for D (6 bases). The CDR3 length is 14 residues. Germline assignment: CDR1 MGHRA and CDR2 YSYEKL. With 2 bases removed from V and 5 bases from J, the gap between germline ends came to 12 bases. CDR3 DNA sequence: TGCGCCAGCAGCCAAATAGGGACTCTCGAGACCCAGTACTTC. It specifies CASSQIGTLETQYF.

J is TRBJ2-1 and V is TRBV10-1; 9 nucleotides align to TRBD2. The V segment lost 0 bases and the J segment 3 bases; nucleotides outside the gene matches: 6. Germline CDR1 reads WNHNN; CDR2 reads SYGVQD (reference sequence). This CDR3 contains 17 residues. The CDR3 is CASSESLAGVGYNEQFF. The CDR3 DNA sequence: TGCGCCAGCAGTGAGTCCTTAGCGGGAGTGGGCTACAATGAGCAGTTCTTC.

The gene calls are TRBV2 and TRBJ1-6; TRBD1 aligns across 8 bases. The germline gives CDR1 SNHLY, CDR2 FYNNEI. This CDR3 is 16 amino acids long. Trimming took 6 bases from V and 7 from J; bases not matched to a gene: 11. The CDR3 region has the DNA TGTGCCAGCAGCGCAATCCAGGGGGCGCGGAATTCACCCCTCCACTTT. Translation gives CASSAIQGARNSPLHF. The full variable domain, in which reference TRBV2 and TRBJ1-6 provide the parts outside the CDR3, is EPEVTQTPSHQVTQMGQEVILRCVPISNHLYFYWYRQILGQKVEFLVSFYNNEISEKSEIFDDQFSVERPDGSNFTLKIRSTKLEDSAMYFCASSAIQGARNSPLHFGNGTRLTVT.

The chain couples TRBV19 to TRBJ2-1, with 10 bases matching TRBD2. Germline CDR1 and CDR2: LNHDA and SQIVND (reference sequence). This CDR3 is built from 17 residues. With 7 bases clipped from V and 6 bases from J, the junction kept 15 bases outside the gene matches. The CDR3 protein is CASKASSGGSFPNEQFF. In DNA form, the CDR3 reads TGTGCCAGTAAGGCGTCTAGCGGGGGATCTTTCCCCAATGAGCAGTTCTTC. Full variable domain (rest looked up from reference TRBV19 and TRBJ2-1): DGGITQSPKYLFRKEGQNVTLSCEQNLNHDAMYWYRQDPGQGLRLIYYSQIVNDFQKGDIAEGYSVSREKKESFPLTVTSAQKNPTAFYLCASKASSGGSFPNEQFFGPGTRLTVL.

The chain combines TRBV5-1 with TRBJ2-3; 10 nucleotides align to TRBD1. Germline V lookup: CDR1 SGHRS, CDR2 YFSETQ. V was pared by 5 bases and J by 1 base, with 4 bases of the junction left unmatched. This CDR3 is 15 amino acids long. Here the CDR3 DNA reads TGCGCCAGCAGACCCGGGACAGGGGGCACAGATACGCAGTATTTT. It yields the protein CASRPGTGGTDTQYF.

On this clone: At the DNA level, this CDR3 is encoded by other sequences in the same sample as well. The chain is built from TRBV6-6 and TRBJ1-5; 8 bases agree with TRBD1. Germline V lookup: CDR1 MNHNY, CDR2 SVGAGI (reference sequence). The CDR3 runs to 16 residues. Trimming at V came to 0 bases and at J to 7 bases, leaving 8 bases not matched to a gene. The CDR3 nucleotides are TGTGCCAGCAGTTACTCGACTCAGGGGGCCGGGCAGCCCCAGCATTTT. Translation gives CASSYSTQGAGQPQHF.

This clone was seen once. The V and J genes are TRBV7-9 and TRBJ1-1, with D possibly TRBD1 on 6 matching bases. V was trimmed by 5 bases and J by 3 bases, leaving 22 bases between them. CDR3 length equals 17 residues. Germline V CDR1 and CDR2: SEHNR, FQNEAQ (reference sequence). For the CDR3, the DNA is TGTGCCAGCAGCCCCTGGACAGCCTCAGTTTTGGACACTGAAGCTTTCTTT. Its protein product is CASSPWTASVLDTEAFF.

The rearrangement uses TRBV4-1 and TRBJ1-3; TRBD1 matches 7 bases. J was trimmed by 0 bases and V by 2 bases; bases with no gene match: 7. This CDR3 has 17 amino acids. The germline V gene has CDR1 MGHRA and CDR2 YSYEKL. The CDR3 DNA sequence: TGCGCCAGCAGCCAACCTGGGACAGCTAACTCTGGAAACACCATATATTTT. Translating it yields CASSQPGTANSGNTIYF.